The T cell receptor beta chain described here comes from a study of blood T cell repertoires in COVID-19. This table comes from immunoSEQ multiplex PCR, and its TCRdb copy is limited to in-frame clones, with some not included. The table lists about 83,000 clones, about 86% of them singletons, with 22% in the top ten. Trimming removed 7 bases from V and 13 bases from J, with 20 bases in between. Germline CDR1 and CDR2: MDHEN and SYDVKM. The CDR3 has 14 residues. This chain links TRBV28 with TRBJ1-6, with D hard to call. The receptor was isolated from a woman of 80 years or more in a cohort sampled during active or convalescent COVID-19. The sequenced material came from peripheral blood. In DNA form, the CDR3 reads TGTGCCAGCACCGCGACACCGTCGATTGTGCCCCTCCACTTT. Its protein is CASTATPSIVPLHF.